Listed here is a single T cell receptor beta chain. The sample belongs to a study of cytomegalovirus exposure and HLA in healthy donors. The PCR made use of 60 Vbeta and 13 Jbeta primers. Generated by immunoSEQ multiplex PCR, the TCRdb table keeps only in-frame clones and is missing some. Found here are some 120,000 clones, roughly 78% of them singletons; the top ten hold around 4%. The sequence came from a man aged 25 to 40 in good health and CMV-seronegative. Sequencing was done on a sample of PBMCs.

DNA for the CDR3: TGTGCCAGCAGGTGGGACAGTGATAATTCACCCCTCCACTTT. Amino acid sequence: CASRWDSDNSPLHF. The chain uses TRBV2 and TRBJ1-6; 7 bases fit TRBD1. Germline trimming cut 6 bases from V and 5 bases from J; bases unmatched to any gene: 4. CDR1 is SNHLY, CDR2 FYNNEI, per germline. The CDR3 consists of 14 residues.